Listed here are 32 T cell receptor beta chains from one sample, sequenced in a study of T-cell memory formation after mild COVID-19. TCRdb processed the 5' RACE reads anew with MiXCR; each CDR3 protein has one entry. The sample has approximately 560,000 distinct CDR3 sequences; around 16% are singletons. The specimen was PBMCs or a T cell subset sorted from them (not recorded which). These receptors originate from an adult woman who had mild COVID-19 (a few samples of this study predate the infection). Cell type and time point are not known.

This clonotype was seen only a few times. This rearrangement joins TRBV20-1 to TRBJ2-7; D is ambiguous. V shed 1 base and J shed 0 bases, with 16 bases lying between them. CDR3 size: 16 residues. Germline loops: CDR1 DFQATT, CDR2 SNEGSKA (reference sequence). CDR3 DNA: TGCAGTGCTAGAGCATCTGTCCCGGCTAGCTCCTACGAGCAGTACTTC. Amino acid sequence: CSARASVPASSYEQYF.

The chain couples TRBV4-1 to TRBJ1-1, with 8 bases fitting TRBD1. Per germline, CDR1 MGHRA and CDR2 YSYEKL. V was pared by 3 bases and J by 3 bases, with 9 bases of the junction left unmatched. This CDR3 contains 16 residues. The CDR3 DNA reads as TGCGCCAGCAGCCAGAACCGGGACAGGCGTTACACTGAAGCTTTCTTT. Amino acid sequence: CASSQNRDRRYTEAFF.

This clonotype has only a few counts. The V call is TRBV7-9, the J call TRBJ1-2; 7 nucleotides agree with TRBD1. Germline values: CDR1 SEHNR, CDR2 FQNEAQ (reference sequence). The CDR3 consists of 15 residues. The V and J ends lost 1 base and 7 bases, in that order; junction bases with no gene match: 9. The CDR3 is CASSLGGTVRGGYTF. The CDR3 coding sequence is TGTGCCAGCAGCTTAGGGGGGACAGTCCGAGGTGGCTACACCTTC.

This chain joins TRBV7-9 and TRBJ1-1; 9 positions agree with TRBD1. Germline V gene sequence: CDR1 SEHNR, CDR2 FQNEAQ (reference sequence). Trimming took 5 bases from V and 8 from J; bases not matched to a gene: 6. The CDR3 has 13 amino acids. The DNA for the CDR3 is TGTGCCAGCAGCGGTACAGGGGGCCTCGAAGCTTTCTTT. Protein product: CASSGTGGLEAFF.

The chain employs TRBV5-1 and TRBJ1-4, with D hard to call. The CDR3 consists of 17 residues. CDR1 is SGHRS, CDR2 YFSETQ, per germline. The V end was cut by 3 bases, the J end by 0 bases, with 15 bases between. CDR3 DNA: TGCGCCAGCAGCTCCCTGCCTGGAGATGCAACTAATGAAAAACTGTTTTTT. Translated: CASSSLPGDATNEKLFF.

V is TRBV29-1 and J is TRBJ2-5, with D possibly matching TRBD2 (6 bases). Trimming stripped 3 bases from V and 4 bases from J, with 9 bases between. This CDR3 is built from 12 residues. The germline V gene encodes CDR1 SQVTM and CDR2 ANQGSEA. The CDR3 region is CSVEGGRETQYF. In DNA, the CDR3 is TGCAGCGTTGAGGGGGGACGAGAGACCCAGTACTTC.

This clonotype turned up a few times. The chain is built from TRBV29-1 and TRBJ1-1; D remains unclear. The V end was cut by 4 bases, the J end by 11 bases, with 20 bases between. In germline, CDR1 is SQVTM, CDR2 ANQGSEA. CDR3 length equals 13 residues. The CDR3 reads CSVASVLDNGAFF. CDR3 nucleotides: TGCAGCGTTGCATCGGTATTAGATAATGGGGCTTTCTTT.

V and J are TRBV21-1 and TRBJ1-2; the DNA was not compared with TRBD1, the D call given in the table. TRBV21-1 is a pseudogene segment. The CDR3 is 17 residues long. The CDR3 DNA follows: TGTGCCAGCAGCAAAGAAACACACAGGGAACGGGCCTATGGCTACACCTTC. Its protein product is CASSKETHRERAYGYTF.

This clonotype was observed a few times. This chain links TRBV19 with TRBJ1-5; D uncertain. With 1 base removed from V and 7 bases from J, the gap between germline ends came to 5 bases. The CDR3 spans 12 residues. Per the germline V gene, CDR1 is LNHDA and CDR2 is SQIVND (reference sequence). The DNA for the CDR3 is TGTGCCAGTAGTATAGGTCGACAGCCCCAGCATTTT. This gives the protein CASSIGRQPQHF.

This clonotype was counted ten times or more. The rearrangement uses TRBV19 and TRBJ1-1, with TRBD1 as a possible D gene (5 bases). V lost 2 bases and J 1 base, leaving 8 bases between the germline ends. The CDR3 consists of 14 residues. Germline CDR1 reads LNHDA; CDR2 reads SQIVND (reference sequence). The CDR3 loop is CASSILQGNTEAFF. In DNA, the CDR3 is TGTGCCAGTAGTATACTCCAGGGGAACACTGAAGCTTTCTTT.

The CDR3 region is CASSLRSRTNTGELFF. As DNA, the CDR3 is TGTGCCAGCAGCTTACGGTCCAGGACTAACACCGGGGAGCTGTTTTTT. The V call is TRBV7-9, the J call TRBJ2-2; tentative D call: TRBD2 (5 bases). V was cut by 2 bases and J by 2 bases, with 12 bases left in between. The CDR3 loop spans 16 amino acids. Germline loops: CDR1 SEHNR, CDR2 FQNEAQ (reference sequence).

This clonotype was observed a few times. CDR3 protein: CASSPPGPQHF. CDR3 DNA sequence: TGTGCCAGCAGTCCCCCGGGGCCCCAGCATTTT. This chain uses TRBV28 with TRBJ1-5; D unresolved. Germline V CDR1 and CDR2: MDHEN, SYDVKM. The V end lost 5 bases, the J end lost 9 bases, and 8 bases lay between the germline ends. This CDR3 spans 11 amino acids.

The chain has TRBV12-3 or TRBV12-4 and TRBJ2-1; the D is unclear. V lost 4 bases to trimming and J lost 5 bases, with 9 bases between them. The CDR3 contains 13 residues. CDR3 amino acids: CASSSSTDNEQFF. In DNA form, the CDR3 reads TGTGCCAGCAGTTCTTCCACCGACAATGAGCAGTTCTTC.

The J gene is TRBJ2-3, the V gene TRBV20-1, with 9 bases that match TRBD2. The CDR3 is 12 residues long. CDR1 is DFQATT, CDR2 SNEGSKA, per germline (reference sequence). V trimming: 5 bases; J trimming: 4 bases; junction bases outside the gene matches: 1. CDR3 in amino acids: CSAGTSSDTQYF. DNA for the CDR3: TGCAGTGCTGGGACTAGCTCAGATACGCAGTATTTT.

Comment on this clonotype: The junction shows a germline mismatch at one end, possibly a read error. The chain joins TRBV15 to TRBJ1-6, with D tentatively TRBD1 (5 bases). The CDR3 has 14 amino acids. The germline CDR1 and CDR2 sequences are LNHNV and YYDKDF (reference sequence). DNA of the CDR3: TGTGCCACCAGCATCGGGGGTTCGGATTCACCCCACCACTTT. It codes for CATSIGGSDSPHHF.

In nucleotides, the CDR3 is TGTGCCAGCAGCTTTGGACAGACCGGGGAGCTGTTTTTT. Protein product: CASSFGQTGELFF. The J gene is TRBJ2-2, the V gene TRBV5-4; maybe TRBD1 (6 bases). The ends were cut back, 2 bases at V and 5 bases at J, with 7 bases in the middle. This CDR3 spans 13 amino acids. Germline V gene sequence: CDR1 SGHNT, CDR2 YYREEE (reference sequence).

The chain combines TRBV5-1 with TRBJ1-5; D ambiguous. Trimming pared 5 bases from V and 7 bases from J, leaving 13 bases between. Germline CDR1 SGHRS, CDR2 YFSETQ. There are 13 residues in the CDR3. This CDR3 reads CASRIQVGQPQHF. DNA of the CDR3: TGCGCCAGCAGAATTCAGGTCGGCCAGCCCCAGCATTTT.

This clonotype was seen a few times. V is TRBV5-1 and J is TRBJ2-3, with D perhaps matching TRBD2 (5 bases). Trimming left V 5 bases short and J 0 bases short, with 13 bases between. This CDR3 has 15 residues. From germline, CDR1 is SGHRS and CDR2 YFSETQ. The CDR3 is CASRGSRTSTDTQYF. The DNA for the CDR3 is TGCGCCAGCAGGGGATCGAGGACTAGCACAGATACGCAGTATTTT.

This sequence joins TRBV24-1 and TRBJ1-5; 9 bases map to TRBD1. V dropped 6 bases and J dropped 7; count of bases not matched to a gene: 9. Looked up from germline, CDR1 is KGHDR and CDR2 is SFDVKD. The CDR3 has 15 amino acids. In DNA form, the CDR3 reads TGTGCCACCAGTCCGCCGGGACAGGGTTGGCAGCCCCAGCATTTT. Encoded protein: CATSPPGQGWQPQHF.

The CDR3 DNA is TGTGCCTGGAGTTTCGGCCCCCCGACGAAATACGAGCAGTACTTC. Protein product: CAWSFGPPTKYEQYF. The chain links TRBV30 to TRBJ2-7; D unresolved. Deletions cut 2 bases from V and 4 bases from J, with 18 bases between. This CDR3 contains 15 residues. Germline CDR1 reads GTSNPN; CDR2 reads SVGIG (reference sequence).

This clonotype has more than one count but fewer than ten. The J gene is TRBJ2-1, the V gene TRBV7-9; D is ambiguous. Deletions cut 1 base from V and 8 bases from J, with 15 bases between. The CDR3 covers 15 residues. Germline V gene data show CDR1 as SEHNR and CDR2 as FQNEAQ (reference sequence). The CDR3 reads CASSLGIREYDEQFF. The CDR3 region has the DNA TGTGCCAGCAGCTTAGGAATTAGAGAGTACGATGAGCAGTTCTTC.

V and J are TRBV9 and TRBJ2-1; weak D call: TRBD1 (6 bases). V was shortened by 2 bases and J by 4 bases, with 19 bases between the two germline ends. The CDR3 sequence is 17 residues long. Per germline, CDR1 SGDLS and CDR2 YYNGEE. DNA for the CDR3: TGTGCCAGCAGCGTCGAACCGACAGGAATAACTTACAATGAGCAGTTCTTC. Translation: CASSVEPTGITYNEQFF.

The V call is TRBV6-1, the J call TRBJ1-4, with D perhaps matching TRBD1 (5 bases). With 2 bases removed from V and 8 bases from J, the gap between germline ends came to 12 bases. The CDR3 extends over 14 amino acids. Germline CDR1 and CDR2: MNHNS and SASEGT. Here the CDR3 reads CASSEQMRGEKLFF. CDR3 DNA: TGTGCCAGCAGTGAACAGATGCGGGGGGAAAAACTGTTTTTT.

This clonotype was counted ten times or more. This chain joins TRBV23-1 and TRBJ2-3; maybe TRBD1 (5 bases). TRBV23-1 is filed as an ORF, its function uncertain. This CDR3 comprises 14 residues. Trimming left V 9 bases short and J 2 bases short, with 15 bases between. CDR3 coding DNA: TGCGCCAGTAGACAGAACTGGGACACAGATACGCAGTATTTT. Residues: CASRQNWDTDTQYF.

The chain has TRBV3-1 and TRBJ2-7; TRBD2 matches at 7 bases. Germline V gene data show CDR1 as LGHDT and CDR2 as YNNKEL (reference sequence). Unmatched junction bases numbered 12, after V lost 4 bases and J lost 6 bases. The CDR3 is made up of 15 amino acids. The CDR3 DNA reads TGTGCCAGCAGCCTCCACAGCGGGGCTACAGGCGAGCAGTACTTC. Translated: CASSLHSGATGEQYF.

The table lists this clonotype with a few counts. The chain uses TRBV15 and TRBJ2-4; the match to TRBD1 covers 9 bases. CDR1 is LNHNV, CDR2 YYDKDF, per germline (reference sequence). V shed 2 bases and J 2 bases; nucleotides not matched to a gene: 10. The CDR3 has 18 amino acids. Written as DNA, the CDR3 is TGTGCCACCAGCAGAACGCGGACAGGGGAGGTTACCAAAAACATTCAGTACTTC. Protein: CATSRTRTGEVTKNIQYF.

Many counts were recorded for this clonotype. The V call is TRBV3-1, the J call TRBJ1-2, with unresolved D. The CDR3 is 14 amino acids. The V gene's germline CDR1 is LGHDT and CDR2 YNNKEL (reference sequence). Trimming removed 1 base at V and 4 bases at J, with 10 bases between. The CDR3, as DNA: TGTGCCAGCAGCCAAGGACCCGCTGGCTATGGCTACACCTTC. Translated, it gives CASSQGPAGYGYTF.

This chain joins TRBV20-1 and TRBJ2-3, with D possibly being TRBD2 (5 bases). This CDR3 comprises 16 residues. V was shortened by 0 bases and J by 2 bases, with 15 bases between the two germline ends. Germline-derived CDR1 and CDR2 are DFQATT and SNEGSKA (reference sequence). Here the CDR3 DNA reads TGCAGTGCTAGAGATAGGGCTAGCCGACCCACAGATACGCAGTATTTT. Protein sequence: CSARDRASRPTDTQYF.

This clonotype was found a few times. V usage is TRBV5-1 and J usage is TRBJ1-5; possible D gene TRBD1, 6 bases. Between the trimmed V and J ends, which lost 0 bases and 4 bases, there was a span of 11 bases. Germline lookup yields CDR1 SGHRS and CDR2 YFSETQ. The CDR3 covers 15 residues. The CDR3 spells CASSLDGGANQPQHF. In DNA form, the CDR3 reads TGCGCCAGCAGCTTGGACGGGGGCGCGAATCAGCCCCAGCATTTT. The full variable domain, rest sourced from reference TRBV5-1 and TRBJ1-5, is KAGVTQTPRYLIKTRGQQVTLSCSPISGHRSVSWYQQTPGQGLQFLFEYFSETQRNKGNFPGRFSGRQFSNSRSEMNVSTLELGDSALYLCASSLDGGANQPQHFGDGTRLSIL.

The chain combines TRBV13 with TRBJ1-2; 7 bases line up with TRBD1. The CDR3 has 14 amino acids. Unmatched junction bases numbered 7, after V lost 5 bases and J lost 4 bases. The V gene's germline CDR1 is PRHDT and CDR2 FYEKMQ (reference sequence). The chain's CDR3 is CASSMGDRVYGYTF. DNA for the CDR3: TGTGCCAGCAGCATGGGAGACAGGGTCTATGGCTACACCTTC.

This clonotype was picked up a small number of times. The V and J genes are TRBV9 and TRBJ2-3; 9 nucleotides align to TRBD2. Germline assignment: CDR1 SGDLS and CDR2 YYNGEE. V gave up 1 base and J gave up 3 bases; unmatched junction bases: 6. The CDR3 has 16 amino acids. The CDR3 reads CASSVKAGGHTDTQYF. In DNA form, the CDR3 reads TGTGCCAGCAGCGTAAAAGCGGGGGGCCATACAGATACGCAGTATTTT.

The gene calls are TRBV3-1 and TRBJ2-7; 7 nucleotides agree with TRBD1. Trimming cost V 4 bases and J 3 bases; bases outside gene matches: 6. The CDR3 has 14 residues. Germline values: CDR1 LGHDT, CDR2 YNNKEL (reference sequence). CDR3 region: CASSPGTADYEQYF. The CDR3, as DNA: TGTGCCAGCAGCCCCGGGACAGCCGACTACGAGCAGTACTTC.